This T cell receptor beta chain was profiled in a study of shared clonotypes between healthy human individuals. Study outcomes and limitations: Clonotypes not shared had lower generation probabilities than those common to all four donors.

Naive CD8 populations comprised CD45RO-negative cells positively selected for CCR7, excluding terminally differentiated effector memory CD45RA+ cells. V lost 4 bases to trimming and J lost 1 base, with 11 bases between them. The germline CDR1 and CDR2 sequences are SGHTS and YDEGEE. The CDR3 extends over 15 amino acids. Comments on this clone: Its antigen is still unknown.

The authors split each subset's genomic DNA evenly across several immunoSEQ plates. Data came from immunoSEQ multiplex PCR; TCRdb stores just in-frame clones and leaves some out. The table lists some 2 million clones, over 85% of them singletons. The source of this sequence is a man aged 18 to 30 in good health. The sample was naive CD8+ T cells sorted from blood. This chain joins TRBV5-8 and TRBJ2-2; possibly TRBD1 for D (6 bases). The CDR3 coding sequence is TGTGCCAGCAGCCGACCGGGACAGAACACCGGGGAGCTGTTTTTT. It is translated as CASSRPGQNTGELFF.